Listed here are 11 T cell receptor beta chains from one sample, sequenced in a study of blood T cell repertoires in COVID-19. Produced via immunoSEQ multiplex PCR; TCRdb's table is partial and in-frame only. The sample shows roughly 200,000 clones, just under 80% of them seen only once. Source material: peripheral blood. The source is a woman of 80 years or more with active or convalescent COVID-19.

The chain couples TRBV6-6 to TRBJ1-4; D gene unclear. Germline values: CDR1 MNHNY, CDR2 SVGAGI (reference sequence). The CDR3 spans 15 residues. Trimming took off 6 bases at V and 7 bases at J, with 18 bases between the two ends. The CDR3 DNA reads as TGTGCCAGCAGACCCCAGCCGGGAGGGAGTGAAAAACTGTTTTTT. Translated, it gives CASRPQPGGSEKLFF.

The chain is built from TRBV5-8 and TRBJ1-2; 7 nucleotides line up with TRBD1. From germline, CDR1 is SGHTS and CDR2 YDEGEE. The V gene end was trimmed by 1 base and the J gene end by 1 base; junction bases not matched to a gene: 4. The CDR3 extends over 15 amino acids. The CDR3 here is CASSLLQGGNYGYTF. CDR3 nucleotides: TGTGCCAGCAGCTTGCTCCAGGGGGGTAACTATGGCTACACCTTC.

This chain connects TRBV25-1 to TRBJ1-1; maybe TRBD1 (6 bases). The CDR3 is 13 amino acids. V was pared by 7 bases and J by 1 base, with 10 bases between. Germline V lookup: CDR1 MGHDK, CDR2 SYGVNS. For the CDR3, the DNA is TGTGCCAGCAAGAGAGGGGGGAACACTGAAGCTTTCTTT. The encoded protein is CASKRGGNTEAFF.

The chain is built from TRBV19 and TRBJ2-1, with TRBD2 as a possible D gene (6 bases). The CDR3 totals 16 residues. The ends were cut back, 5 bases at V and 2 bases at J, with 16 bases in the middle. Germline V gene sequence: CDR1 LNHDA, CDR2 SQIVND (reference sequence). The CDR3 sequence is CASSRVAGKPYNEQFF. The CDR3 region has the DNA TGTGCCAGTAGTCGTGTGGCGGGGAAACCCTACAATGAGCAGTTCTTC. The variable domain in full, with the rest retrieved from reference TRBV19 and TRBJ2-1, is DGGITQSPKYLFRKEGQNVTLSCEQNLNHDAMYWYRQDPGQGLRLIYYSQIVNDFQKGDIAEGYSVSREKKESFPLTVTSAQKNPTAFYLCASSRVAGKPYNEQFFGPGTRLTVL.

This sequence joins TRBV18 and TRBJ2-2; tentative D call: TRBD2 (5 bases). CDR1 and CDR2 (germline): KGHSH, LQKENI. The CDR3 runs 15 residues. Trimming left V 3 bases short and J 6 bases short, with 14 bases between. DNA of the CDR3: TGTGCCAGCTCACCCCCGGAGGTGGCGGCCGGGGAGCTGTTTTTT. Encoded protein: CASSPPEVAAGELFF.

This chain links TRBV7-2 with TRBJ1-2; perhaps TRBD1 as D (5 bases). V was clipped by 0 bases and J by 0 bases, with 11 bases between them. The CDR3 runs to 16 residues. CDR1 is SGHTA, CDR2 FQGNSA, per germline. CDR3: CASSLAVAGPNYGYTF. The CDR3 DNA follows: TGTGCCAGCAGCTTAGCGGTCGCGGGACCTAACTATGGCTACACCTTC.

The chain recombines TRBV5-1 with TRBJ1-1; D uncertain. This CDR3 is built from 13 residues. Between the trimmed V and J ends, which lost 2 bases and 2 bases, there was a span of 7 bases. Germline V gives CDR1 SGHRS, CDR2 YFSETQ. DNA of the CDR3: TGCGCCAGCAGCTTTGCAGAAAACACTGAAGCTTTCTTT. Amino acids: CASSFAENTEAFF.

The V call is TRBV7-2, the J call TRBJ1-6, with TRBD1 as a possible D gene (5 bases). This CDR3 has 15 amino acids. V dropped 2 bases and J dropped 9 bases, with 14 bases sitting between them. In germline, CDR1 is SGHTA, CDR2 FQGNSA. CDR3 sequence (DNA): TGTGCCAGCAGCTTATATACAGGTAGCGGTTCACCCCTCCACTTT. Its translation is CASSLYTGSGSPLHF.

V usage is TRBV7-2 and J usage is TRBJ2-7; the match to TRBD1 covers 8 bases. The trim removed 2 bases at V and 5 bases at J, leaving 2 bases unmatched. Per germline, CDR1 SGHTA and CDR2 FQGNSA. This CDR3 region has 13 residues. DNA for the CDR3: TGTGCCAGCAGCTTAAACAGGGGGGACGAGCAGTACTTC. Protein product: CASSLNRGDEQYF.

The chain has TRBV7-2 and TRBJ2-7; 7 nucleotides line up with TRBD1. CDR1 is SGHTA and CDR2 is FQGNSA in the germline V gene. The CDR3 is 15 amino acids. V was clipped by 1 base and J by 3 bases; unmatched bases: 6. CDR3 residues: CASSLEGDSYYEQYF. In DNA form, the CDR3 reads TGTGCCAGCAGCTTAGAAGGGGACAGCTACTACGAGCAGTACTTC. The whole variable domain, filled in from reference TRBV7-2 and TRBJ2-7, reads GAGVSQSPSNKVTEKGKDVELRCDPISGHTALYWYRQSLGQGLEFLIYFQGNSAPDKSGLPSDRFSAERTGGSVSTLTIQRTQQEDSAVYLCASSLEGDSYYEQYFGPGTRLTVT.

Here the CDR3 reads CASSEIRGWGGSPLHF. For the CDR3, the DNA is TGTGCCAGCAGTGAAATAAGGGGCTGGGGTGGTTCACCCCTCCACTTT. V is TRBV6-1 and J is TRBJ1-6, with D possibly matching TRBD1 (5 bases). The V and J ends lost 2 bases and 9 bases respectively, with 17 bases between them. The length of the CDR3 is 16 residues. The germline V gene has CDR1 MNHNS and CDR2 SASEGT.